The following is a T cell receptor beta chain sequence with its context. In the original workflow: Scientists estimated how many nucleated cells there were by amplifying reference gene primers. Using immunoSEQ multiplex PCR, the repertoire was profiled, and TCRdb retains in-frame clones only, with some absent. Clone size and V and J calls were adopted from that table, with D and trimming inferred from the DNA. Of 200,000 to 250,000 clones listed, around four fifths are singletons. The data originate from a study of blood T cell repertoires in COVID-19. The overall study: Specimens from acute and convalescent COVID-19 originated in the United States, Italy and Spain. From T cells, B-cell-depleted T cells, or PBMCs came the material, which was cDNA or gDNA.

Germline V gene data show CDR1 as ENHRY and CDR2 as SYGVKD. CDR3 length: 16 residues. V gave up 0 bases and J gave up 3 bases; unmatched junction bases: 6. Seattle's cohort entered during active infection and was followed longitudinally. The sequence came from a woman older than 75 with COVID-19, enrolled during active disease. The J gene is TRBJ2-7, the V gene TRBV10-3; 9 positions match TRBD2. Sequenced input: peripheral blood. CDR3: CAISESGSGGVYEQYF. The CDR3 nucleotides read TGTGCCATCAGTGAGTCAGGTAGCGGGGGCGTCTACGAGCAGTACTTC.